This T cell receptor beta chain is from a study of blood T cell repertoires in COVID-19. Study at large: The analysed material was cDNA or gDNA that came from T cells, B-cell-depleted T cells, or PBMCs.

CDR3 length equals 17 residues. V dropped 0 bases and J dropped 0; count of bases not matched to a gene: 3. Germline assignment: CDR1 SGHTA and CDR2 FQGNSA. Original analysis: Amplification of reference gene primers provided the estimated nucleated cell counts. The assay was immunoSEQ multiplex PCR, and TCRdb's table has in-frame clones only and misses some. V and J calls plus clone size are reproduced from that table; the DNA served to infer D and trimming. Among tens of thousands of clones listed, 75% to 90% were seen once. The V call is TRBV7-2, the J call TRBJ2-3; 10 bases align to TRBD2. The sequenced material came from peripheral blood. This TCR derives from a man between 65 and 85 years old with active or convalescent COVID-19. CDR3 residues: CASSLAPAGGSTDTQYF. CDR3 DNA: TGTGCCAGCAGCTTAGCCCCAGCGGGGGGGAGCACAGATACGCAGTATTTT.